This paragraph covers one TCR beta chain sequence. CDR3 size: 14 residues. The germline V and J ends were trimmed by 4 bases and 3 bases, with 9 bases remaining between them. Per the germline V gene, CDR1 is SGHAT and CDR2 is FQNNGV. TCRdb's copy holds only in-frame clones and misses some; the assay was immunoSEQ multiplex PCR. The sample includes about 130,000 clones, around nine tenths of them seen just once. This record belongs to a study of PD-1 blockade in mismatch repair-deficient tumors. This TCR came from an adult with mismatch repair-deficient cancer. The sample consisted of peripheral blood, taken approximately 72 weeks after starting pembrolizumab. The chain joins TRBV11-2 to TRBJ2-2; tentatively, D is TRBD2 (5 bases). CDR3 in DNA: TGTGCCAGCAGCTACGCCGGGGACACCGGGGAGCTGTTTTTT. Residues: CASSYAGDTGELFF.